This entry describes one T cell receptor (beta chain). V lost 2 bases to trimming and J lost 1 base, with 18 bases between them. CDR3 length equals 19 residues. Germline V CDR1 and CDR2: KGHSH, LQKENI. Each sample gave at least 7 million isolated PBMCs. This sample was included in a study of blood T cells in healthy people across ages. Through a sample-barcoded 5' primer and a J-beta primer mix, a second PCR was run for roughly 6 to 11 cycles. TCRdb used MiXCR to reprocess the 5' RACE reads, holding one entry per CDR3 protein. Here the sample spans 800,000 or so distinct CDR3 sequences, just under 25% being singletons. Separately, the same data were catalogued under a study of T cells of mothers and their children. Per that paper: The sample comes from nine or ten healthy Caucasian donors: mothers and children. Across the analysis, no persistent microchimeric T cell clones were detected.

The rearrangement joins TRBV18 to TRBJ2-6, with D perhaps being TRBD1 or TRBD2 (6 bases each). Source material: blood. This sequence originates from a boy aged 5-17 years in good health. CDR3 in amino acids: CASSPMDGGASSGANVLTF. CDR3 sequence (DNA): TGTGCCAGCTCACCAATGGACGGGGGCGCAAGTTCTGGGGCCAACGTCCTGACTTTC.